Each of the 4 T cell receptor beta chains below was sequenced from the same sample in a study of T cell responses to AZD1222 COVID-19 vaccine. Sequencing used immunoSEQ multiplex PCR; TCRdb keeps in-frame clones, though not all of them. The sample carries approximately 100,000 clones, 80% to 95% recorded once. The input for sequencing was peripheral blood, taken on day 0 of AZD1222 vaccination. These receptors were collected from an adult in good health.

Here the CDR3 reads CASSTTGTGQNEQFF. DNA for the CDR3: TGTGCCAGCAGCACGACCGGGACAGGGCAGAATGAGCAGTTCTTC. V and J are TRBV7-9 and TRBJ2-1; 9 bases match TRBD1. With 5 bases clipped from V and 7 bases from J, the junction kept 9 bases outside the gene matches. The CDR3 is 15 amino acids. The germline V gene encodes CDR1 SEHNR and CDR2 FQNEAQ (reference sequence).

The genes are TRBV5-1 and TRBJ1-6; D is unclear. V was trimmed by 6 bases and J by 7 bases, leaving 20 bases between them. Germline lookup yields CDR1 SGHRS and CDR2 YFSETQ. The CDR3 spans 16 residues. CDR3 bases: TGCGCCAGCACCTCCATGTCCGGGCTACTAAATTCACCCCTCCACTTT. It is translated as CASTSMSGLLNSPLHF.

The chain has TRBV10-3 and TRBJ2-7, with 7 positions matching TRBD2. The junction had 6 bases not matched to a gene; V was cut back by 10 bases and J by 9 bases. Germline V lookup: CDR1 ENHRY, CDR2 SYGVKD. CDR3 length equals 10 residues. CDR3 sequence reads: CAKVGRVQYF. In DNA form, the CDR3 reads TGTGCCAAGGTAGGGAGGGTGCAGTACTTC.

The gene calls are TRBV7-3 and TRBJ1-1; 12 bases fit TRBD1. V lost 5 bases and J lost 4; bases outside the gene matches: 8. The CDR3 runs to 16 residues. Germline V gives CDR1 SGHTA, CDR2 FQGTGA. CDR3: CASSVGQGARGTEAFF. The CDR3 DNA sequence: TGTGCCAGCAGCGTGGGACAGGGGGCAAGAGGCACTGAAGCTTTCTTT. Looking up the rest from reference TRBV7-3 and TRBJ1-1 gives the full variable domain: GAGVSQTPSNKVTEKGKYVELRCDPISGHTALYWYRQSLGQGPEFLIYFQGTGAADDSGLPNDRFFAVRPEGSVSTLKIQRTERGDSAVYLCASSVGQGARGTEAFFGQGTRLTVV.